Shown below are 18 T cell receptor beta chains from a single sample sequenced in a study of blood T cell repertoires in COVID-19. This table comes from immunoSEQ multiplex PCR, and its TCRdb copy is limited to in-frame clones, with some not included. The table has 490,000 or so clones, more than 85% seen once. Sequenced material: PBMCs or T cells enriched from blood (not recorded which). Receptors were obtained from a woman aged 60-70 years who had recovered from COVID-19.

This clone has a single count. The chain is built from TRBV30 and TRBJ2-3; TRBD1 might be the D (5 bases). Trimming removed 5 bases at V and 0 bases at J, with 12 bases between. Germline lookup yields CDR1 GTSNPN and CDR2 SVGIG (reference sequence). This CDR3 region has 14 residues. Written as DNA, the CDR3 is TGTGCCTGGGTAGACAGTACTAGCACAGATACGCAGTATTTT. Translation gives CAWVDSTSTDTQYF.

V and J are TRBV7-9 and TRBJ1-2; D remains ambiguous. With 5 bases removed from V and 6 bases from J, the gap between germline ends came to 16 bases. This CDR3 spans 14 amino acids. CDR1 is SEHNR, CDR2 FQNEAQ, per germline (reference sequence). The CDR3 DNA follows: TGTGCCAGCAGCCACCCCGGTATTCTCCATGGCTACACCTTC. Amino acids: CASSHPGILHGYTF.

The CDR3 DNA is TGCGCCAGCAGCCGAACCGGGACAGGGTATAATGGCTACACCTTC. It codes for CASSRTGTGYNGYTF. The chain is built from TRBV4-1 and TRBJ1-2; 9 bases agree with TRBD1. Germline lookup yields CDR1 MGHRA and CDR2 YSYEKL. CDR3 length: 15 residues. V was pared by 4 bases and J by 6 bases, with 9 bases of the junction left unmatched.

The chain is built from TRBV6-5 and TRBJ1-4, with D unresolved. This CDR3 is built from 13 residues. CDR1 is MNHEY, CDR2 SVGAGI, per germline. V lost 8 bases and J 2 bases, leaving 9 bases between the germline ends. CDR3 region: CASALRTNEKLFF. DNA for the CDR3: TGTGCCAGCGCCCTACGGACTAATGAAAAACTGTTTTTT.

The chain combines TRBV5-6 with TRBJ2-7; D ambiguous. The CDR3 sequence is 12 residues long. Germline CDR1 SGHDT, CDR2 YYEEEE. Trimming removed 3 bases from V and 2 bases from J, with 6 bases in between. CDR3 region: CASSSRTYEQYV. In nucleotides, the CDR3 is TGTGCCAGCAGCTCCCGTACCTACGAGCAGTACGTC.

The chain joins TRBV15 to TRBJ1-6, with no clear D. Germline CDR1 and CDR2: LNHNV and YYDKDF (reference sequence). The CDR3 is 16 amino acids. V was clipped by 0 bases and J by 3 bases, with 9 bases between them. The CDR3: CATSRDPAGYNSPLHF. CDR3 sequence (DNA): TGTGCCACCAGCAGAGATCCAGCAGGCTATAATTCACCCCTCCACTTT.

V and J are TRBV7-2 and TRBJ1-4; 8 nucleotides align to TRBD1. The V segment lost 3 bases and the J segment 5 bases; nucleotides outside the gene matches: 8. The V gene's germline CDR1 is SGHTA and CDR2 FQGNSA. This CDR3 has 16 residues. The CDR3 spells CASSLAGGASNEKLFF. The CDR3 DNA sequence: TGTGCCAGCAGCTTGGCAGGGGGCGCGTCAAATGAAAAACTGTTTTTT. Full variable domain (rest looked up from reference TRBV7-2 and TRBJ1-4): GAGVSQSPSNKVTEKGKDVELRCDPISGHTALYWYRQSLGQGLEFLIYFQGNSAPDKSGLPSDRFSAERTGGSVSTLTIQRTQQEDSAVYLCASSLAGGASNEKLFFGSGTQLSVL.

The V and J genes are TRBV7-2 and TRBJ1-5; 10 bases line up with TRBD1. There are 15 residues in the CDR3. V shed 4 bases and J 6 bases; nucleotides not matched to a gene: 6. Germline V CDR1 and CDR2: SGHTA, FQGNSA. The DNA of the CDR3 is TGTGCCAGCAGCTACCGACAGGGGGCAGGTCAGCCCCAGCATTTT. Its translation: CASSYRQGAGQPQHF.

The chain employs TRBV14 and TRBJ1-2; no reliable D call. Germline assignment: CDR1 SGHDN and CDR2 FVKESK. The CDR3 consists of 13 residues. Deletions cut 1 base from V and 4 bases from J, with 7 bases between. The CDR3 DNA follows: TGTGCCAGCAGCCAAGGGCGGTCCTATGGCTACACCTTC. Protein: CASSQGRSYGYTF.

The table lists this clone with a count of one. V is TRBV10-3 and J is TRBJ2-1; D might be TRBD2 (7 bases). Trimming shortened V by 6 bases and J by 9 bases, and 18 bases separated the two germline ends. CDR1 and CDR2 (germline): ENHRY, SYGVKD. CDR3 size: 14 residues. CDR3 sequence reads: CAIRPGTRGGEQFF. CDR3 DNA sequence: TGTGCCATCAGGCCCGGGACAAGGGGGGGTGAGCAGTTCTTC.

The chain carries TRBV29-1 and TRBJ1-1; D is perhaps TRBD1 (6 bases). CDR1 is SQVTM and CDR2 is ANQGSEA in the germline V gene. With 6 bases removed from V and 7 bases from J, the gap between germline ends came to 18 bases. This CDR3 region has 13 residues. CDR3 bases: TGCAGCGTCGACGGCAGGGGAGTCGGTGAAGCTTTCTTT. It specifies CSVDGRGVGEAFF.

The CDR3 sequence: CASSYAAGGNQPQHF. The CDR3, as DNA: TGTGCCAGCAGTTACGCGGCAGGAGGGAATCAGCCCCAGCATTTT. V is TRBV6-6 and J is TRBJ1-5; no clear D. CDR3 length equals 15 residues. With 2 bases removed from V and 4 bases from J, the gap between germline ends came to 12 bases. Germline V gene data show CDR1 as MNHNY and CDR2 as SVGAGI (reference sequence).

The chain is built from TRBV2 and TRBJ2-3, with 11 bases that match TRBD2. The CDR3 is 15 residues long. V lost 6 bases, J lost 5 bases, and 7 bases stayed unmatched. Germline CDR1 is SNHLY and CDR2 is FYNNEI. The CDR3, as DNA: TGTGCCAGCAGGATGCTAGCGGGGGGACGAGATACGCAGTATTTT. Its protein is CASRMLAGGRDTQYF.

This sequence joins TRBV5-1 and TRBJ2-3; D is uncertain. CDR1 is SGHRS, CDR2 YFSETQ, per germline. The CDR3 has 13 amino acids. The V end lost 3 bases, the J end lost 2 bases, and 7 bases lay between the germline ends. CDR3 loop: CASSSPDTDTQYF. The CDR3 bases are TGCGCCAGCAGCTCGCCAGACACAGATACGCAGTATTTT.

About this clone itself: This CDR3 is also generated by other DNA sequences in the sample. CDR3 coding DNA: TGTGCCAGCTCACCAGGCAATAATTCACCCCTCCACTTT. It encodes CASSPGNNSPLHF. The V gene is TRBV18, the J gene TRBJ1-6; no clear D. V was trimmed by 2 bases and J by 5 bases, leaving 4 bases between them. The CDR3 consists of 13 residues. CDR1 KGHSH and CDR2 LQKENI come from the germline V gene.

The rearrangement joins TRBV5-1 to TRBJ1-5, with TRBD1 matching 7 bases. This CDR3 is 16 amino acids long. In germline, CDR1 is SGHRS, CDR2 YFSETQ. The J segment lost 7 bases and the V segment lost 9 bases, leaving 19 bases of the junction unmatched. The CDR3 bases are TGCGCCAACCCGAACGCAAGGGGGCGCGGTGCCCAGCCCCAGCATTTT. It specifies CANPNARGRGAQPQHF.

As DNA, the CDR3 is TGTGCCAGTAGGATGGAGGGTATGGGGTATGGCTACACCTTC. This sequence encodes CASRMEGMGYGYTF. The chain recombines TRBV19 with TRBJ1-2; D not resolved. Between the trimmed V and J ends, which lost 6 bases and 5 bases, there was a span of 16 bases. This CDR3 is built from 14 residues. Germline CDR1 and CDR2: LNHDA and SQIVND (reference sequence).

With regard to this clone: This may arise from a read error, as a much more abundant clone is one base away. V usage is TRBV5-4 and J usage is TRBJ2-1, with D unresolved. The CDR3 loop spans 11 amino acids. Germline V lookup: CDR1 SGHNT, CDR2 YYREEE (reference sequence). V shed 1 base and J shed 8 bases, with 4 bases lying between them. The CDR3 nucleotides read TGTGCCAGCAGCTTGCAGGATGAGCAGTTCTTC. Its protein is CASSLQDEQFF.